Listed below are T cell receptor beta chains from one sample, sequenced in a study of blood T cell repertoires in COVID-19. Data came from immunoSEQ multiplex PCR; TCRdb stores just in-frame clones and leaves some out. The data show 150,000 or so clones, 86% seen once. The sequenced sample was peripheral blood. Source of these receptors: a man in his late teens or twenties with acute or convalescent COVID-19. Both conserved end residues are part of each CDR3. A D gene is named only where the DNA matches it firmly. Expanded clones are given a class, and other clones once, few, many or no size at all.

d_gene: .; len: 13; abundance: .; j_gene: TRBJ1-2; v_gene: TRBV30; CDR3aa: CAWSGTASHGYTF; CDR3nt: TGTGCCTGGAGTGGGACAGCCTCCCATGGCTACACCTTC
d_gene: .; len: 13; abundance: .; j_gene: TRBJ2-6; v_gene: TRBV11-1; CDR3aa: CASGPSGANVLTF; CDR3nt: TGTGCCAGCGGCCCTTCTGGGGCCAACGTCCTGACTTTC
d_gene: TRBD2; len: 16; abundance: .; j_gene: TRBJ2-7; v_gene: TRBV7-8; CDR3aa: CASSQGLAGGDYEQYF; CDR3nt: TGTGCCAGCAGCCAGGGACTAGCGGGGGGAGATTACGAGCAGTACTTC
d_gene: TRBD1; len: 15; abundance: .; j_gene: TRBJ2-3; v_gene: TRBV5-1; CDR3aa: CASSLWTGSTDTQYF; CDR3nt: TGCGCCAGCAGCCTGTGGACAGGGAGCACAGATACGCAGTATTTT
d_gene: TRBD1; len: 16; abundance: .; j_gene: TRBJ2-2; v_gene: TRBV5-1; CDR3aa: CASSLETGGIAGELFF; CDR3nt: TGCGCCAGCAGCTTGGAAACAGGGGGGATAGCCGGGGAGCTGTTTTTT
d_gene: TRBD2; len: 17; abundance: .; j_gene: TRBJ2-3; v_gene: TRBV30; CDR3aa: CAWRLAGGRRGTDTQYF; CDR3nt: TGTGCCTGGAGGCTAGCGGGGGGCCGTAGGGGCACAGATACGCAGTATTTT
d_gene: TRBD1; len: 15; abundance: .; j_gene: TRBJ2-5; v_gene: TRBV18; CDR3aa: CASSPGTGGRETQYF; CDR3nt: TGTGCCAGCTCCCCCGGGACAGGGGGCAGGGAGACCCAGTACTTC
d_gene: TRBD1; len: 20; abundance: .; j_gene: TRBJ2-4; v_gene: TRBV6-2/TRBV6-3; CDR3aa: CASSLSAGQGSSLAKNIQYF; CDR3nt: TGTGCCAGCAGTCTCTCCGCGGGACAGGGGTCTTCTCTAGCCAAAAACATTCAGTACTTC
d_gene: .; len: 15; abundance: .; j_gene: TRBJ1-4; v_gene: TRBV5-5; CDR3aa: CASSHGTPGDEKLFF; CDR3nt: TGTGCCAGCAGCCACGGGACGCCAGGGGATGAAAAACTGTTTTTT
d_gene: .; len: 13; abundance: .; j_gene: TRBJ2-5; v_gene: TRBV6-5; CDR3aa: CASGRRTSETQYF; CDR3nt: TGTGCCAGCGGGAGGAGGACGAGTGAGACCCAGTACTTC
d_gene: .; len: 16; abundance: .; j_gene: TRBJ1-3; v_gene: TRBV7-8; CDR3aa: CASSLATPTSGNTIYF; CDR3nt: TGTGCCAGCAGCTTAGCTACTCCTACCTCTGGAAACACCATATATTTT
d_gene: .; len: 13; abundance: .; j_gene: TRBJ1-6; v_gene: TRBV30; CDR3aa: CAWRDSYNSPLHF; CDR3nt: TGTGCCTGGAGGGACAGCTATAATTCACCCCTCCACTTT
d_gene: TRBD2; len: 17; abundance: .; j_gene: TRBJ2-1; v_gene: TRBV7-2; CDR3aa: CASSLSSGGAGYNEQFF; CDR3nt: TGTGCCAGCAGCTTAAGTAGCGGGGGGGCTGGTTACAATGAGCAGTTCTTC
d_gene: .; len: 15; abundance: .; j_gene: TRBJ1-5; v_gene: TRBV12-2; CDR3aa: CASRFFPRGEGPQHF; CDR3nt: TGTGCAAGTCGCTTTTTCCCTCGGGGTGAGGGGCCCCAGCATTTT
d_gene: .; len: 11; abundance: .; j_gene: TRBJ2-7; v_gene: TRBV7-9; CDR3aa: CASSLRYEQYF; CDR3nt: TGTGCCAGCAGCTTACGCTACGAGCAGTACTTC
d_gene: .; len: 13; abundance: .; j_gene: TRBJ1-2; v_gene: TRBV6-5; CDR3aa: CASSTDGIYGYTF; CDR3nt: TGTGCCAGCAGTACGGACGGGATCTATGGCTACACCTTC
d_gene: TRBD1; len: 14; abundance: .; j_gene: TRBJ1-2; v_gene: TRBV11-2; CDR3aa: CASSFIQGANGYTF; CDR3nt: TGTGCCAGCAGCTTCATACAGGGGGCGAATGGCTACACCTTC
d_gene: .; len: 13; abundance: once; j_gene: TRBJ2-3; v_gene: TRBV6-1; CDR3aa: CASSELSEDTQYF; CDR3nt: TGTGCCAGCAGTGAACTAAGTGAGGATACGCAGTATTTT
d_gene: .; len: 12; abundance: .; j_gene: TRBJ1-2; v_gene: TRBV28; CDR3aa: CASSLRRGGYTF; CDR3nt: TGTGCCAGCAGTTTACGGAGGGGTGGCTACACCTTC
d_gene: TRBD1; len: 18; abundance: once; j_gene: TRBJ1-5; v_gene: TRBV19; CDR3aa: CASSIAIPWTGSNQPQHF; CDR3nt: TGTGCCAGTAGTATCGCCATACCTTGGACAGGGAGCAATCAGCCCCAGCATTTT
d_gene: .; len: 14; abundance: few; j_gene: TRBJ2-5; v_gene: TRBV4-2; CDR3aa: CASSQVPRTETQYF; CDR3nt: TGTGCCAGCAGCCAAGTTCCGCGCACAGAGACCCAGTACTTC
d_gene: TRBD1; len: 15; abundance: .; j_gene: TRBJ1-5; v_gene: TRBV7-3; CDR3aa: CASSLTTGGGQPQHF; CDR3nt: TGTGCCAGCAGCTTAACGACAGGGGGGGGACAGCCCCAGCATTTT
d_gene: TRBD1; len: 15; abundance: .; j_gene: TRBJ1-2; v_gene: TRBV10-1; CDR3aa: CASSESIGGRNGYTF; CDR3nt: TGCGCCAGCAGTGAGAGTATAGGGGGCAGGAATGGCTACACCTTC
d_gene: TRBD1; len: 15; abundance: .; j_gene: TRBJ2-5; v_gene: TRBV18; CDR3aa: CASSPGQGMWETQYF; CDR3nt: TGTGCCAGCTCACCGGGACAGGGGATGTGGGAGACCCAGTACTTC
d_gene: .; len: 12; abundance: .; j_gene: TRBJ1-2; v_gene: TRBV30; CDR3aa: CAWSGQGGGYTF; CDR3nt: TGTGCCTGGAGTGGCCAGGGAGGTGGCTACACCTTC
d_gene: .; len: 14; abundance: .; j_gene: TRBJ1-2; v_gene: TRBV7-8; CDR3aa: CASSLSGQGRGYTF; CDR3nt: TGTGCCAGCAGCTTATCAGGGCAGGGCAGGGGCTACACCTTC
d_gene: TRBD1; len: 14; abundance: .; j_gene: TRBJ1-2; v_gene: TRBV7-9; CDR3aa: CASSLFGTEGGYTF; CDR3nt: TGTGCCAGCAGCTTGTTCGGGACAGAAGGCGGCTACACCTTC
d_gene: TRBD2; len: 17; abundance: .; j_gene: TRBJ2-3; v_gene: TRBV3-1/TRBV3-2; CDR3aa: CASSQVSSGGRTDTQYF; CDR3nt: TGTGCCAGCAGCCAAGTGTCTAGCGGGGGACGCACAGATACGCAGTATTTT
d_gene: .; len: 14; abundance: .; j_gene: TRBJ1-1; v_gene: TRBV7-8; CDR3aa: CASSLVGRNTEAFF; CDR3nt: TGTGCCAGCAGCTTAGTAGGGAGGAACACTGAAGCTTTCTTT
d_gene: TRBD1; len: 13; abundance: .; j_gene: TRBJ1-1; v_gene: TRBV2; CDR3aa: CANKDRTNTEAFF; CDR3nt: TGTGCCAACAAGGACAGGACGAACACTGAAGCTTTCTTT
d_gene: .; len: 14; abundance: few; j_gene: TRBJ2-4; v_gene: TRBV5-1; CDR3aa: CASSSAGSENIQYF; CDR3nt: TGCGCCAGCAGCTCTGCGGGGTCAGAAAACATTCAGTACTTC
d_gene: TRBD1; len: 15; abundance: .; j_gene: TRBJ2-5; v_gene: TRBV7-3; CDR3aa: CASSLTGTDQETQYF; CDR3nt: TGTGCCAGCAGCCTTACCGGGACAGACCAAGAGACCCAGTACTTC
d_gene: TRBD1; len: 14; abundance: .; j_gene: TRBJ1-1; v_gene: TRBV5-1; CDR3aa: CASSRVGGETEAFF; CDR3nt: TGCGCCAGCAGCCGGGTAGGGGGCGAGACTGAAGCTTTCTTT
d_gene: .; len: 15; abundance: .; j_gene: TRBJ2-3; v_gene: TRBV6-1; CDR3aa: CASSETPTRTDTQYF; CDR3nt: TGTGCCAGCAGTGAAACGCCGACTCGCACAGATACGCAGTATTTT
d_gene: TRBD1; len: 15; abundance: .; j_gene: TRBJ1-1; v_gene: TRBV5-4; CDR3aa: CASSLPDRGGLEAFF; CDR3nt: TGTGCCAGCAGCCTACCGGACAGGGGGGGTTTAGAAGCTTTCTTT
d_gene: .; len: 14; abundance: once; j_gene: TRBJ1-3; v_gene: TRBV25-1; CDR3aa: CASSDSIYGNTIYF; CDR3nt: TGTGCCAGCAGTGATTCTATTTATGGAAACACCATATATTTT